This TCR beta chain was recorded in a study of CD8+ T cells in alopecia areata. The CDR3 spans 16 residues. Germline trimming cut 2 bases from V and 7 bases from J; bases unmatched to any gene: 9. In germline, CDR1 is MGHDK, CDR2 SYGVNS. Extraction of RNA preceded its reverse transcription into cDNA, which served as the sequencing template. TCRdb's copy holds only in-frame clones and misses some; the assay was immunoSEQ multiplex PCR. Seen here are about 120,000 clones, 53% observed once, and the top ten hold about 0.5%. Study observations and caveats: Many expanded lesional clones remained in scalp and blood on tofacitinib.

This clone was picked up a small number of times. The antigen is unknown. This sample's treatment: oral pan-JAK inhibitor, 5-10 mg twice daily. Sequences were derived from CD4+ T cells sorted from blood, sampled at week 4, from a patient treated with tofacitinib. The chain uses TRBV25-1 and TRBJ2-5, with 11 bases identical to TRBD2. This receptor was taken from a human donor with alopecia areata. The CDR3 DNA follows: TGTGCCAGCAGTGAACTGGATAGCGGGAGGGCAGGGACCCAGTACTTC. It encodes CASSELDSGRAGTQYF. The full variable domain, completed using reference TRBV25-1 and TRBJ2-5, is EADIYQTPRYLVIGTGKKITLECSQTMGHDKMYWYQQDPGMELHLIHYSYGVNSTEKGDLSSESTVSRIRTEHFPLTLESARPSHTSQYLCASSELDSGRAGTQYFGPGTRLLVL.